The 18 T cell receptor beta chains listed next were all sequenced from one sample in a study of CD8+ T cells in alopecia areata. Regarding treatment: oral pan-JAK inhibitor, 5-10 mg twice daily. In each case, RNA was isolated and then reverse transcribed into cDNA as the sequencing template. Data came from immunoSEQ multiplex PCR; TCRdb stores just in-frame clones and leaves some out. Found here are 150,000 to 250,000 clones, approximately 60% of them singletons; the top ten hold 3% to 4%. Material: CD4+ T cells sorted from blood, obtained at week 4, from a patient treated with tofacitinib. All receptors come from a human donor with alopecia areata.

The genes are TRBV4-1 and TRBJ2-7; no clear D gene. This CDR3 region has 12 residues. Germline V gene data show CDR1 as MGHRA and CDR2 as YSYEKL. The V and J ends lost 0 bases and 12 bases respectively, with 12 bases between them. CDR3 in DNA: TGCGCCAGCAGCCAAGATGTCTCCCGCCTGTACTTC. Its translation: CASSQDVSRLYF.

J is TRBJ1-6 and V is TRBV15; D uncertain. Germline CDR1 and CDR2: LNHNV and YYDKDF (reference sequence). With 5 bases removed from V and 6 bases from J, the gap between germline ends came to 14 bases. The CDR3 has 15 amino acids. CDR3 amino acids: CATSLTSSSNSPLHF. In DNA form, the CDR3 reads TGTGCCACCAGCCTCACCTCCTCAAGTAATTCACCCCTCCACTTT.

The chain combines TRBV28 with TRBJ2-5; perhaps TRBD2 as D (7 bases). The CDR3 totals 14 residues. The germline V gene encodes CDR1 MDHEN and CDR2 SYDVKM. Trimming stripped 4 bases from V and 3 bases from J, with 12 bases between. The CDR3 DNA reads TGTGCCAGCAGTTCCGCGGGGGCGGAAGAGACCCAGTACTTC. Its translation: CASSSAGAEETQYF.

This clone occurred a few times. CDR3 sequence (DNA): TGTGCCAGCAGCTTGTGGCGTAGCGGTCGGAACACCGGGGAGCTGTTTTTT. Its protein product is CASSLWRSGRNTGELFF. The chain couples TRBV7-9 to TRBJ2-2, with a tentative D call TRBD2 (6 bases). V was pared by 3 bases and J by 1 base, with 15 bases between. This CDR3 is built from 17 residues. Germline V gives CDR1 SEHNR, CDR2 FQNEAQ (reference sequence). Variable domain in full (rest from reference TRBV7-9 and TRBJ2-2): DTGVSQNPRHKITKRGQNVTFRCDPISEHNRLYWYRQTLGQGPEFLTYFQNEAQLEKSRLLSDRFSAERPKGSFSTLEIQRTEQGDSAMYLCASSLWRSGRNTGELFFGEGSRLTVL.

The table lists this clone with a count of one. The chain uses TRBV30 and TRBJ1-1; 7 positions agree with TRBD1. CDR1 GTSNPN and CDR2 SVGIG come from the germline V gene (reference sequence). The CDR3 is 12 residues long. V lost 4 bases and J lost 9; bases outside the gene matches: 8. The CDR3 spells CAWNPDRDKAFF. As DNA, the CDR3 is TGTGCCTGGAATCCCGACAGGGATAAAGCTTTCTTT.

The rearrangement joins TRBV7-9 to TRBJ1-3; possibly TRBD1 for D (5 bases). The CDR3 sequence is 19 residues long. The V and J ends lost 3 bases and 4 bases respectively, with 25 bases between them. Germline CDR1 SEHNR, CDR2 FQNEAQ (reference sequence). CDR3 in amino acids: CASSFGPLGRSKGGNTIYF. The CDR3 DNA sequence: TGTGCCAGCAGCTTTGGCCCATTGGGACGGAGCAAAGGAGGAAACACCATATATTTT.

This clone was recorded only once. The gene calls are TRBV6-5 and TRBJ1-5, with D uncertain. The CDR3 totals 15 residues. Per germline, CDR1 MNHEY and CDR2 SVGAGI. Trimming shortened V by 0 bases and J by 7 bases, and 13 bases separated the two germline ends. The chain's CDR3 is CASSYSPSGEQPQHF. In DNA, the CDR3 is TGTGCCAGCAGTTACTCCCCCTCAGGAGAGCAGCCCCAGCATTTT.

This clone came up a few times. V and J are TRBV10-3 and TRBJ1-1; D unclear. Trimming cost V 0 bases and J 5 bases, with 10 bases left between them. This CDR3 spans 14 amino acids. CDR1 and CDR2 from the germline V gene are ENHRY and SYGVKD. The CDR3 DNA follows: TGTGCCATCAGTGAGTCGAGGGAGAAGACTGAAGCTTTCTTT. Encoded protein: CAISESREKTEAFF.

The chain combines TRBV29-1 with TRBJ2-1; no clear D. The germline gives CDR1 SQVTM, CDR2 ANQGSEA. The CDR3 covers 13 residues. With 2 bases removed from V and 4 bases from J, the gap between germline ends came to 9 bases. Written as DNA, the CDR3 is TGCAGCGTTGAACTCGAACGGTACAATGAGCAGTTCTTC. This sequence encodes CSVELERYNEQFF.

This clone was seen only a few times. The J gene is TRBJ1-3, the V gene TRBV7-9; D unclear. V lost 6 bases, J lost 5 bases, and 5 bases lay in between. Germline lookup yields CDR1 SEHNR and CDR2 FQNEAQ (reference sequence). The CDR3 contains 11 residues. The chain's CDR3 is CASSLRNTIYF. CDR3 DNA sequence: TGTGCCAGCAGTCTCCGAAACACCATATATTTT.

In this sample, this clone turned up once. This chain joins TRBV29-1 and TRBJ2-2; 10 bases line up with TRBD1. V shed 6 bases and J 5 bases; nucleotides not matched to a gene: 9. CDR1 SQVTM and CDR2 ANQGSEA come from the germline V gene. The CDR3 has 15 residues. Written as DNA, the CDR3 is TGCAGCGTATTTCGGACAGGGGGTTCAACCGGGGAGCTGTTTTTT. Protein product: CSVFRTGGSTGELFF.

The chain links TRBV6-1 to TRBJ2-1; TRBD2 aligns across 7 bases. The CDR3 contains 14 residues. Germline CDR1 is MNHNS and CDR2 is SASEGT. The ends lost 6 bases at V and 2 bases at J; junction bases unmatched: 4. CDR3 loop: CASSLAEPYNEQFF. The CDR3 nucleotides read TGTGCCAGCAGCCTAGCGGAACCCTACAATGAGCAGTTCTTC.

The rearrangement links TRBV11-2 to TRBJ2-7; D gene uncertain. The ends were cut back, 5 bases at V and 4 bases at J, with 18 bases in the middle. Germline CDR1 and CDR2: SGHAT and FQNNGV. The CDR3 totals 15 residues. CDR3 DNA: TGTGCCAGCAGCCCCCTAGGGATTAGTGCTTACGAGCAGTACTTC. Its protein is CASSPLGISAYEQYF.

The rearrangement uses TRBV7-2 and TRBJ2-1; D gene ambiguous. Germline V CDR1 and CDR2: SGHTA, FQGNSA. This CDR3 is 14 amino acids long. Trimming stripped 1 base from V and 3 bases from J, with 7 bases between. The chain's CDR3 is CASSLEQVYNEQFF. Here the CDR3 DNA reads TGTGCCAGCAGCTTAGAGCAGGTCTACAATGAGCAGTTCTTC.

This chain connects TRBV29-1 to TRBJ2-2, with D possibly TRBD2 on 6 matching bases. CDR3 length: 13 amino acids. V gave up 6 bases and J gave up 6 bases, with 14 bases separating them. Looked up from germline, CDR1 is SQVTM and CDR2 is ANQGSEA. Written as DNA, the CDR3 is TGCAGCGTGGCCCAAAGGAGGGCCGGGGAGCTGTTTTTT. Protein product: CSVAQRRAGELFF.

This clone was counted only a few times. J is TRBJ2-3 and V is TRBV30; 8 nucleotides agree with TRBD1. From germline, CDR1 is GTSNPN and CDR2 SVGIG (reference sequence). Trimming removed 1 base from V and 6 bases from J; junction bases left unmatched: 6. CDR3 length: 14 amino acids. Written as DNA, the CDR3 is TGTGCCTGGAGTGGACAGGGGATGTCGGATACGCAGTATTTT. This translates into CAWSGQGMSDTQYF. Complete variable domain (other parts from reference TRBV30 and TRBJ2-3): SQTIHQWPATLVQPVGSPLSLECTVEGTSNPNLYWYRQAAGRGLQLLFYSVGIGQISSEVPQNLSASRPQDRQFILSSKKLLLSDSGFYLCAWSGQGMSDTQYFGPGTRLTVL.

The chain carries TRBV7-9 and TRBJ1-6; TRBD1 is a possible D gene (5 bases). The CDR3 is 14 residues long. Looked up from germline, CDR1 is SEHNR and CDR2 is FQNEAQ (reference sequence). V shed 4 bases and J shed 10 bases, with 14 bases lying between them. The CDR3 DNA sequence: TGTGCCAGCAGCTCCCGGGGACTCGGGTCACCCCTCCACTTT. It translates to CASSSRGLGSPLHF.

The V call is TRBV29-1, the J call TRBJ2-1; D remains ambiguous. The CDR3 is 14 amino acids. The V end was cut by 4 bases, the J end by 9 bases, with 19 bases between. Germline loops: CDR1 SQVTM, CDR2 ANQGSEA. The CDR3 DNA follows: TGCAGCGTTGTGAGCATACCCACCACCGGTGAGCAGTTCTTC. It is translated as CSVVSIPTTGEQFF.